This is a list of T cell receptor beta chains from one sample in a study of T-cell reconstitution after alpha-beta-depleted transplantation in children. Each CDR3 protein is one row after TCRdb ran MiXCR on the PCR reads. Of about 420,000 distinct CDR3 sequences in the sample, around 9.9% were seen once. The specimen was PBMCs from the stem cell graft donor, collected from the stem cell graft. Every receptor here comes from a human donor who donated a stem cell graft to a child with acute myeloid leukemia. The CDR3 runs from the conserved cysteine through the conserved F or W. The D gene is left open where the match is weak. The size entry is marked missing in some rows and otherwise reads once, few, many or a size class.

size: .; V: TRBV3-1; J: TRBJ1-6; D: .; CDR3: CASSLGSRLGNSPLHF; DNA: TGTGCCAGCAGCCTCGGCAGCCGATTAGGAAATTCACCCCTCCACTTT
size: .; V: TRBV7-9; J: TRBJ2-5; D: .; CDR3: CASSRGGGDETQYF; DNA: TGTGCCAGCAGCAGAGGAGGGGGCGATGAGACCCAGTACTTC
size: .; V: TRBV6-1; J: TRBJ2-5; D: TRBD2; CDR3: CASTEKQRGQQTQYF; DNA: TGTGCCAGCACCGAGAAACAGCGGGGTCAGCAGACCCAGTACTTC
size: few; V: TRBV29-1; J: TRBJ2-1; D: TRBD1; CDR3: CSVEDGGRGRFEQFF; DNA: TGCAGCGTTGAAGACGGGGGCAGGGGGCGATTTGAGCAGTTCTTC
size: few; V: TRBV20-1; J: TRBJ2-2; D: TRBD2; CDR3: CSARRGGLNGELFF; DNA: TGCAGTGCACGGCGGGGGGGACTCAACGGGGAGCTGTTTTTT
size: few; V: TRBV5-1; J: TRBJ1-2; D: .; CDR3: CASSLGVRPDYGYTF; DNA: TGCGCCAGCAGCTTGGGGGTCAGGCCCGACTATGGCTACACCTTC
size: .; V: TRBV5-1; J: TRBJ2-7; D: .; CDR3: CASSSELGYEQYF; DNA: TGCGCCAGCAGCTCGGAACTTGGCTACGAGCAGTACTTC
size: few; V: TRBV20-1; J: TRBJ2-3; D: .; CDR3: CSARKGGSTDTQYF; DNA: TGCAGTGCTAGGAAGGGCGGGTCCACAGATACGCAGTATTTT
size: many; V: TRBV6-5; J: TRBJ2-1; D: TRBD2; CDR3: CASRGLGDNEQFF; DNA: TGTGCCAGCAGAGGACTAGGGGACAATGAGCAGTTCTTC
size: many; V: TRBV12-3/TRBV12-4; J: TRBJ2-7; D: .; CDR3: CASSPTTGAYEQYF; DNA: TGTGCCAGCAGTCCCACGACAGGAGCCTACGAGCAGTACTTC
size: .; V: TRBV5-1; J: TRBJ1-1; D: TRBD1; CDR3: CASSWLGQGSTEAFF; DNA: TGCGCCAGCAGCTGGCTGGGACAGGGAAGCACTGAAGCTTTCTTT
size: .; V: TRBV7-8; J: TRBJ2-7; D: TRBD2; CDR3: CASSQREAFYEQYF; DNA: TGTGCCAGCAGCCAGCGGGAGGCGTTCTACGAGCAGTACTTC
size: .; V: TRBV6-5; J: TRBJ2-7; D: TRBD2; CDR3: CASSYFNPGLAGPYEQYF; DNA: TGTGCCAGCAGTTACTTCAACCCGGGGCTAGCGGGACCATACGAGCAGTACTTC
size: .; V: TRBV6-5; J: TRBJ2-7; D: TRBD1; CDR3: CASSYSGDRGREEYF; DNA: TGTGCCAGCAGTTACTCGGGGGACAGGGGGCGCGAAGAGTACTTC
size: few; V: TRBV7-8; J: TRBJ2-7; D: .; CDR3: CASSLAPGYEQYF; DNA: TGTGCCAGCAGCTTAGCGCCGGGCTACGAGCAGTACTTC
size: .; V: TRBV20-1; J: TRBJ1-2; D: .; CDR3: CSARAGSYGYTF; DNA: TGCAGTGCTAGGGCCGGCAGCTATGGCTACACCTTC
size: .; V: TRBV5-4; J: TRBJ2-2; D: .; CDR3: CASSPTATGELFF; DNA: TGTGCCAGCAGCCCCACAGCCACCGGGGAGCTGTTTTTT
size: few; V: TRBV7-2; J: TRBJ2-3; D: .; CDR3: CASSSSTVIDTQYF; DNA: TGTGCCAGCAGCTCCTCTACGGTGATAGATACGCAGTATTTT
size: many; V: TRBV20-1; J: TRBJ2-1; D: TRBD2; CDR3: CSARSLAGAYNEQFF; DNA: TGCAGTGCTAGATCTCTAGCGGGGGCCTACAATGAGCAGTTCTTC
size: few; V: TRBV9; J: TRBJ1-4; D: TRBD1; CDR3: CASSVGPGQGYEKLFF; DNA: TGTGCCAGCAGCGTAGGGCCAGGACAGGGGTATGAAAAACTGTTTTTT
size: .; V: TRBV7-2; J: TRBJ1-3; D: TRBD1; CDR3: CASSPTGGGNTIYF; DNA: TGTGCCAGCAGTCCTACAGGGGGCGGAAACACCATATATTTT
size: .; V: TRBV7-3; J: TRBJ2-1; D: TRBD1; CDR3: CASSHRDRPYNEQFF; DNA: TGTGCCAGCAGCCACCGGGACAGGCCCTACAATGAGCAGTTCTTC
size: .; V: TRBV29-1; J: TRBJ1-1; D: .; CDR3: CSSTRVGRAEAFF; DNA: TGCAGCTCAACTCGAGTGGGCAGGGCTGAAGCTTTCTTT
size: .; V: TRBV6-1; J: TRBJ2-6; D: .; CDR3: CASSEASSGANVLTF; DNA: TGTGCCAGCAGTGAAGCCAGCTCTGGGGCCAACGTCCTGACTTTC
size: few; V: TRBV9; J: TRBJ2-3; D: TRBD2; CDR3: CASSVGLAGADTQYF; DNA: TGTGCCAGCAGCGTAGGACTAGCGGGGGCCGATACGCAGTATTTT
size: .; V: TRBV10-3; J: TRBJ1-4; D: .; CDR3: CAISESLSPPEKLFF; DNA: TGTGCCATCAGTGAGTCGTTGTCACCCCCTGAAAAACTGTTTTTT
size: .; V: TRBV7-3; J: TRBJ2-1; D: .; CDR3: CASSPGGGAHEQFF; DNA: TGTGCCAGCAGCCCTGGCGGAGGAGCCCATGAGCAGTTCTTC
size: .; V: TRBV5-4; J: TRBJ1-1; D: .; CDR3: CASSARLQGGAFF; DNA: TGTGCCAGCAGCGCCCGGCTACAGGGAGGAGCTTTCTTT
size: .; V: TRBV25-1; J: TRBJ2-5; D: .; CDR3: CASSEYGRDETQYF; DNA: TGTGCCAGCAGTGAATACGGCAGGGATGAGACCCAGTACTTC
size: many; V: TRBV7-9; J: TRBJ2-5; D: .; CDR3: CASSDLQETQYF; DNA: TGTGCCAGCAGCGACCTCCAAGAGACCCAGTACTTC
size: .; V: TRBV12-3/TRBV12-4; J: TRBJ2-5; D: .; CDR3: CASSLRVATETQYF; DNA: TGTGCCAGCAGTTTAAGGGTAGCGACAGAGACCCAGTACTTC
size: .; V: TRBV18; J: TRBJ2-6; D: .; CDR3: CASSPRGTASGANVLTF; DNA: TGTGCCAGCTCACCACGTGGGACGGCCTCTGGGGCCAACGTCCTGACTTTC
size: few; V: TRBV7-9; J: TRBJ2-2; D: TRBD2; CDR3: CASSLTSFLGGGTGELFF; DNA: TGTGCCAGCAGCTTAACTTCATTTCTGGGGGGGGGAACCGGGGAGCTGTTTTTT
size: few; V: TRBV5-1; J: TRBJ2-7; D: TRBD2; CDR3: CASSWDYGVAYEQYF; DNA: TGCGCCAGCAGCTGGGACTACGGAGTTGCCTACGAGCAGTACTTC
size: few; V: TRBV7-7; J: TRBJ2-3; D: .; CDR3: CASSPTGSGDTQYF; DNA: TGTGCTAGCAGCCCCACAGGGTCGGGAGATACGCAGTATTTT
size: .; V: TRBV27; J: TRBJ1-1; D: TRBD1; CDR3: CASHRGRNTEAFF; DNA: TGTGCCAGCCACAGGGGGAGGAACACTGAAGCTTTCTTT
size: few; V: TRBV5-6; J: TRBJ2-5; D: .; CDR3: CASSLGGVLQETQYF; DNA: TGTGCCAGCAGTTTAGGGGGGGTCTTACAAGAGACCCAGTACTTC
size: few; V: TRBV5-1; J: TRBJ2-3; D: .; CDR3: CASSLDAQTDTQYF; DNA: TGCGCCAGCAGCTTGGATGCACAAACAGATACGCAGTATTTT
size: few; V: TRBV6-5; J: TRBJ2-1; D: .; CDR3: CASSYSLPGGTYNEQFF; DNA: TGTGCCAGCAGTTACTCCTTACCAGGCGGTACCTACAATGAGCAGTTCTTC
size: many; V: TRBV6-2/TRBV6-3; J: TRBJ2-7; D: .; CDR3: CASSSFRGNYEQYF; DNA: TGTGCCAGCAGTTCCTTCAGAGGGAATTACGAGCAGTACTTC
size: few; V: TRBV29-1; J: TRBJ2-4; D: .; CDR3: CSVGSLKGIQYF; DNA: TGCAGCGTTGGATCCCTTAAGGGCATTCAGTACTTC
size: .; V: TRBV12-3/TRBV12-4; J: TRBJ2-1; D: TRBD2; CDR3: CASSAGLAGESEQFF; DNA: TGTGCCAGCAGTGCGGGACTAGCGGGAGAGAGTGAGCAGTTCTTC
size: few; V: TRBV5-1; J: TRBJ2-5; D: .; CDR3: CASSLIAGAMETQYF; DNA: TGCGCCAGCAGCTTGATCGCAGGGGCGATGGAGACCCAGTACTTC
size: .; V: TRBV11-1; J: TRBJ2-2; D: .; CDR3: CASSFGGQGRTRPGELFF; DNA: TGTGCCAGCAGCTTCGGAGGTCAGGGGCGGACTAGACCCGGGGAGCTGTTTTTT
size: .; V: TRBV12-3/TRBV12-4; J: TRBJ1-2; D: .; CDR3: CASSPPSRTFYGYTF; DNA: TGTGCCAGCAGTCCACCATCGAGGACATTCTATGGCTACACCTTC
size: few; V: TRBV6-1; J: TRBJ1-1; D: .; CDR3: CASSPHIQRNTEAFF; DNA: TGTGCCAGCAGTCCCCACATCCAACGGAACACTGAAGCTTTCTTT
size: few; V: TRBV7-9; J: TRBJ1-3; D: .; CDR3: CASSSNRQPRSGNTIYF; DNA: TGTGCCAGCAGCTCAAATAGACAGCCCCGCTCTGGAAACACCATATATTTT
size: .; V: TRBV7-8; J: TRBJ2-7; D: .; CDR3: CASSLGGGGWYSYEQYF; DNA: TGTGCCAGCAGCTTAGGGGGTGGCGGGTGGTACTCCTACGAGCAGTACTTC
size: few; V: TRBV10-2; J: TRBJ1-2; D: .; CDR3: CASGPPEGNYGYTF; DNA: TGCGCCAGCGGGCCCCCCGAGGGTAACTATGGCTACACCTTC
size: .; V: TRBV6-2/TRBV6-3; J: TRBJ2-3; D: TRBD1; CDR3: CASSDRGADTQYF; DNA: TGTGCCAGCAGTGACAGGGGTGCGGATACGCAGTATTTT
size: .; V: TRBV5-1; J: TRBJ1-4; D: .; CDR3: CASSVEGEKLFF; DNA: TGCGCCAGCAGCGTTGAGGGTGAAAAACTGTTTTTT
size: many; V: TRBV10-3; J: TRBJ2-4; D: .; CDR3: CAISADGVAKNIQYF; DNA: TGTGCCATCAGTGCGGATGGGGTAGCCAAAAACATTCAGTACTTC
size: .; V: TRBV7-2; J: TRBJ2-1; D: .; CDR3: CASNAGQEYNEQFF; DNA: TGTGCCAGCAACGCGGGGCAGGAGTACAATGAGCAGTTCTTC
size: many; V: TRBV29-1; J: TRBJ2-3; D: TRBD2; CDR3: CSVATSGSKTDTQYF; DNA: TGCAGCGTCGCGACTAGCGGGAGTAAAACAGATACGCAGTATTTT
size: .; V: TRBV6-1; J: TRBJ2-3; D: .; CDR3: CASRELGETDTQYF; DNA: TGTGCCAGCAGGGAACTAGGCGAGACAGATACGCAGTATTTT
size: few; V: TRBV6-5; J: TRBJ2-2; D: .; CDR3: CASKNVGSGELFF; DNA: TGTGCCAGCAAAAACGTGGGGTCCGGGGAGCTGTTTTTT
size: few; V: TRBV7-2; J: TRBJ2-7; D: TRBD2; CDR3: CASSSSSGRALDEQYF; DNA: TGTGCCAGCAGCTCATCTAGCGGGAGGGCCTTGGACGAGCAGTACTTC
size: many; V: TRBV12-3/TRBV12-4; J: TRBJ2-1; D: TRBD1; CDR3: CASRDRAYNEQFF; DNA: TGTGCCAGCCGAGACAGGGCCTACAATGAGCAGTTCTTC